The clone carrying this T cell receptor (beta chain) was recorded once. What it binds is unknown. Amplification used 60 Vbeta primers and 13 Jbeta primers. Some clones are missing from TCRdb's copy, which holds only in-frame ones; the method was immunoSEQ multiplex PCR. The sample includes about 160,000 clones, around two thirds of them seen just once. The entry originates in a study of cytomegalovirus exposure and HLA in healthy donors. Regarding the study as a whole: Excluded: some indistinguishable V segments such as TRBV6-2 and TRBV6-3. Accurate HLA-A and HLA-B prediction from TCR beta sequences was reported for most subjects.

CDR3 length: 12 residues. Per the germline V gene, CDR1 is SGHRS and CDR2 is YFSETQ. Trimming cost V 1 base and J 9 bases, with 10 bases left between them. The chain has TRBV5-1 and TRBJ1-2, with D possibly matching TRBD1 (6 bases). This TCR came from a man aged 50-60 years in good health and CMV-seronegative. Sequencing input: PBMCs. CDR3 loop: CASSLSGDSYTF. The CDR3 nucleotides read TGCGCCAGCAGCTTGTCAGGGGACAGCTACACCTTC.